Shown below are 3 T cell receptor beta chains from a single sample sequenced in a study of T-cell reconstitution after alpha-beta-depleted transplantation in children. TCRbeta library construction was performed incorporating unique molecular identifiers. TCRdb fed the PCR reads into MiXCR, producing one record per CDR3 protein. This sample yields a few hundred thousand distinct CDR3 sequences, of which over 25% are seen a single time; approximately 33% belongs to the top ten. The sequences come from PBMCs, collected before TCRalphabeta/CD19-depleted stem cell transplant. Receptor source: a boy under two years old with Wiskott-Aldrich syndrome, due to receive a stem cell transplant.

The rearrangement uses TRBV10-3 and TRBJ2-7; 10 nucleotides align to TRBD2. Germline CDR1 and CDR2: ENHRY and SYGVKD. This CDR3 region has 17 residues. Losses at the gene ends were 0 bases for V and 2 bases for J; bases not matched to a gene: 7. CDR3 loop: CAISESWLAGDAYEQYF. The CDR3 region has the DNA TGTGCCATCAGTGAGTCGTGGCTAGCGGGGGATGCCTACGAGCAGTACTTC.

The chain uses TRBV7-9 and TRBJ1-1, with 8 positions matching TRBD1. Looked up from germline, CDR1 is SEHNR and CDR2 is FQNEAQ (reference sequence). The CDR3 spans 13 residues. Trimming took 5 bases from V and 11 from J; bases not matched to a gene: 10. The CDR3 region has the DNA TGTGCCAGCAGCCCGCGGACAGGGAGTGGGGCTTTCTTT. Encoded protein: CASSPRTGSGAFF.

The rearrangement uses TRBV5-1 and TRBJ1-5, with 7 bases that match TRBD1. After removal of 7 bases from V and 5 bases from J, the junction contained 6 bases not matched to a gene. CDR1 SGHRS and CDR2 YFSETQ come from the germline V gene. The CDR3 has 13 residues. CDR3 protein: CASSPTGHQPQHF. The CDR3 DNA follows: TGCGCCAGCTCACCGACAGGGCATCAGCCCCAGCATTTT.